This TCR beta chain appears in the sequencing data of a study of Ad26.COV2.S vaccination and SARS-CoV-2 variants. Findings and limits, study-wide: Placebo recipients had lower spike-specific TCR breadth than vaccine recipients.

With regard to this clone: Its antigen is currently unknown.

The CDR3 spans 14 residues. Germline CDR1 SGHNT, CDR2 YENEEA. After removal of 5 bases from V and 7 bases from J, the junction contained 9 bases not matched to a gene. Data came from immunoSEQ multiplex PCR; TCRdb stores just in-frame clones and leaves some out. The sample has nearly 95,000 clones, roughly 84% seen once; the top ten hold 15% to 20%. The receptor was derived from a human donor who had recovered from COVID-19. The chain carries TRBV11-3 and TRBJ2-7; 9 bases align to TRBD1. The input for sequencing was peripheral blood, taken after recovery from COVID-19. CDR3: CASSPRDRVWEQYF. The CDR3 nucleotides read TGTGCCAGCAGCCCACGGGACAGGGTTTGGGAGCAGTACTTC.